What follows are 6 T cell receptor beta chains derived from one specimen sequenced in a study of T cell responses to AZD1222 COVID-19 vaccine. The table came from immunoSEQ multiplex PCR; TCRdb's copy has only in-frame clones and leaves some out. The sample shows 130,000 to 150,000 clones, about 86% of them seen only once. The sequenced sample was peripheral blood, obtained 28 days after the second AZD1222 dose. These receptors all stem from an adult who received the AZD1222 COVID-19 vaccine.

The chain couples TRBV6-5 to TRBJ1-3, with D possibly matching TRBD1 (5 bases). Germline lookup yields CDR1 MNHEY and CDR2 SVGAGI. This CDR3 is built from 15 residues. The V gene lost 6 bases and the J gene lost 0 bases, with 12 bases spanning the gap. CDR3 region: CASRLLRGSGNTIYF. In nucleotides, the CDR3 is TGTGCCAGCAGGCTCCTGAGGGGCTCTGGAAACACCATATATTTT.

Here the CDR3 reads CAWSRESNQPQHF. CDR3 bases: TGTGCCTGGAGCCGGGAGAGTAATCAGCCCCAGCATTTT. The gene calls are TRBV30 and TRBJ1-5; no firm D call. The CDR3 spans 13 residues. Germline V gene data show CDR1 as GTSNPN and CDR2 as SVGIG (reference sequence). The V gene lost 3 bases and the J gene lost 4 bases, with 10 bases spanning the gap.

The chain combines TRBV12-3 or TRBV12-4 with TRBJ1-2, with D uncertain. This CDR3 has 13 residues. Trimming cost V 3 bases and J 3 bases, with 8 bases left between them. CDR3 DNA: TGTGCCAGCAGTTTGGGCAGCCACTATGGCTACACCTTC. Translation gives CASSLGSHYGYTF.

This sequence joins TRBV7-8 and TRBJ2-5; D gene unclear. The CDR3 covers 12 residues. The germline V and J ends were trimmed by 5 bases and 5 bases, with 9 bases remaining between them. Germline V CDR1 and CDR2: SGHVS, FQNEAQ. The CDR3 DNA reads TGTGCCAGCAGCCCGCCCGAGGAGACCCAGTACTTC. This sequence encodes CASSPPEETQYF.

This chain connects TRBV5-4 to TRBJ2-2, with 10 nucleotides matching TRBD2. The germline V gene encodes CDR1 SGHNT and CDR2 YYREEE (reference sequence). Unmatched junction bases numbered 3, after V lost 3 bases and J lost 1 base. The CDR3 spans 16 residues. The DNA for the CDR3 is TGTGCCAGCAGCTCGTGGACTAGCGGGAACACCGGGGAGCTGTTTTTT. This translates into CASSSWTSGNTGELFF.

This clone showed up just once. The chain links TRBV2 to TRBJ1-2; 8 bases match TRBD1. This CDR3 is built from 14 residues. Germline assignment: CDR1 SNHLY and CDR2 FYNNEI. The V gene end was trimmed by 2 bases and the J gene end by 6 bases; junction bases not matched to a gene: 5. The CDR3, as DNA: TGTGCCAGCAGTGAACGGACAGGGAAGAATGGCTACACCTTC. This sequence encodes CASSERTGKNGYTF.